Sequencing of this T cell receptor (beta chain) was carried out in a study of CD8 T cells in ankylosing spondylitis. Looked up from germline, CDR1 is DFQATT and CDR2 is SNEGSKA (reference sequence). Unmatched junction bases numbered 10, after V lost 0 bases and J lost 6 bases. CDR3 length equals 15 residues. By share, this clonotype ranks as medium-sized (0.01 to 0.1%). Its antigen remains unknown. As the method for making TCR beta libraries, quantitative 5'-RACE with molecular barcodes was used. TCRdb redid the calling of the 5' RACE reads with MiXCR, one entry per CDR3 protein. The sample carries about 140,000 distinct CDR3 sequences, 8% to 9% recorded once. Whole-study findings and limits: Within matched ankylosing spondylitis synovial fluid, disease-linked clones were reportedly significantly enriched.

The chain couples TRBV20-1 to TRBJ2-7; 8 nucleotides match TRBD2. The sample taken for sequencing was synovial fluid, either unsorted or a sorted T cell fraction (not recorded which). The clonotype comes from a male donor with ankylosing spondylitis. The CDR3 sequence is CSARDQPGGPSEQYF. The DNA for the CDR3 is TGCAGTGCTAGAGATCAGCCGGGAGGGCCTTCCGAGCAGTACTTC.